This TCR beta chain was identified during a study of T cells in Graves' hyperthyroidism and ophthalmopathy. Study-wide results and caveats: The blood repertoire included most of the expanded thyroid clonotypes above 0.001. It was a median about 6 months before onset that the model predicted ophthalmopathy.

RNA transcripts gave rise to amplified TCR beta CDR3 regions. First-round RT-PCR targeting the TCR CDR3 was performed with the HTBI primer set. TCRdb reprocessed the multiplex PCR reads via MiXCR and lists one record per CDR3 protein. The data hold hundreds of thousands of distinct CDR3 sequences, with 11% to 15% observed a single time. V lost 6 bases to trimming and J lost 4 bases; unmatched junction nucleotides: 14. Germline V gene sequence: CDR1 SGHTA, CDR2 FQGNSA. This CDR3 is 16 amino acids long. This clonotype was recorded at least ten times. Its antigen is not known. The sample taken for sequencing was blood. The chain combines TRBV7-2 with TRBJ2-5; TRBD2 matches 7 bases. The clonotype originates from a woman in her 30s with Graves' hyperthyroidism. The CDR3 DNA is TGTGCCAGCAGACCGGCGCGTAGGGGAGGGCGAGAGACCCAGTACTTC. Its protein product is CASRPARRGGRETQYF.